These 20 T cell receptor beta chains came from one sample sequenced in a study of technical replicates of blood from four donors (dated by TCRdb to 2016 to 2017). The library was prepared using the immunoSEQ multiplex PCR assay. TCRdb mirrors the immuneACCESS table, restricted to in-frame sequences. Some clones are absent from its copies; in checked studies, under half trace to an unresolved V gene, and the reason for the others is unknown. For this sample there are approximately 100,000 clones; 95% to 96% appear just once. The top ten constitute approximately 0.2% of the sample. The sequencing input was T cells isolated from PBMCs. These receptors originate from a human donor in good health.

The CDR3 loop is CASSYSIAGGRYEQYF. The CDR3 DNA reads as TGTGCCAGCAGTTACTCAATAGCGGGGGGACGCTACGAGCAGTACTTC. The V and J genes are TRBV6-6 and TRBJ2-7; TRBD2 aligns across 10 bases. J gave up 3 bases and V 0 bases, and 5 bases lay outside the gene matches. Germline CDR1 and CDR2: MNHNY and SVGAGI (reference sequence). This CDR3 comprises 16 residues.

The chain employs TRBV29-1 and TRBJ2-7, with TRBD1 as a possible D gene (5 bases). This CDR3 is 15 amino acids long. V was cut by 4 bases and J by 4 bases, with 20 bases left in between. Germline V gives CDR1 SQVTM, CDR2 ANQGSEA. CDR3 in DNA: TGCAGCGTTGTTGACACAGGCTATGAGGATTACGAGCAGTACTTC. It translates to CSVVDTGYEDYEQYF.

Here the CDR3 DNA reads TGCGCCAGCAGCCCCCCCGGGGGGATGGACGAGCAGTACTTC. Amino acid sequence: CASSPPGGMDEQYF. The rearrangement joins TRBV5-1 to TRBJ2-7, with 7 bases lining up with TRBD2. Per germline, CDR1 SGHRS and CDR2 YFSETQ. The CDR3 is 14 residues long. Unmatched junction bases numbered 9, after V lost 4 bases and J lost 5 bases.

With regard to this clone: Mismatch with germline at one junction end may stem from a read error. The V and J genes are TRBV19 and TRBJ1-1; no clear D gene. This CDR3 has 14 residues. CDR1 and CDR2 from the germline V gene are LNHDA and SQIVND (reference sequence). This CDR3 reads CASTTGRHLRWLSF. DNA for the CDR3: TGTGCCAGTACCACCGGCCGACACCTCCGGTGGCTTTCTTTT.

The CDR3 DNA reads TGTGCCAGCGGAGCAAAGGGACAGGCTGTCTATGGCTACACCTTC. This codes for CASGAKGQAVYGYTF. V gene TRBV28 combines with J gene TRBJ1-2; 8 bases match TRBD1. The CDR3 has 15 residues. Germline V gene sequence: CDR1 MDHEN, CDR2 SYDVKM. The ends lost 8 bases at V and 4 bases at J; junction bases unmatched: 12.

The rearrangement joins TRBV14 to TRBJ1-4, with D hard to call. CDR1 and CDR2 (germline): SGHDN, FVKESK. V lost 2 bases to trimming and J lost 8 bases, with 15 bases between them. This CDR3 is 15 amino acids long. CDR3 nucleotides: TGTGCCAGCAGCCAAAATCGGCAGGTGGGCGAAAAACTGTTTTTT. The encoded protein is CASSQNRQVGEKLFF.

This chain connects TRBV5-1 to TRBJ2-3; 9 bases are a match to TRBD2. The CDR3 sequence is 18 residues long. V was clipped by 3 bases and J by 0 bases; unmatched bases: 11. Germline CDR1 reads SGHRS; CDR2 reads YFSETQ. The CDR3 protein is CASSSGTSPSRSTDTQYF. The DNA for the CDR3 is TGCGCCAGCAGCTCCGGGACTAGCCCAAGCCGTAGCACAGATACGCAGTATTTT.

V usage is TRBV4-1 and J usage is TRBJ2-3; D is unclear. Germline V lookup: CDR1 MGHRA, CDR2 YSYEKL. The V and J ends lost 1 base and 6 bases respectively, with 8 bases between them. The CDR3 consists of 13 residues. Here the CDR3 DNA reads TGCGCCAGCAGCCAAGGACTCGGGGATACGCAGTATTTT. This gives the protein CASSQGLGDTQYF.

This chain joins TRBV6-5 and TRBJ2-2; 10 bases agree with TRBD2. This CDR3 comprises 16 residues. The trim removed 0 bases at V and 5 bases at J, leaving 3 bases unmatched. Germline assignment: CDR1 MNHEY and CDR2 SVGAGI. The CDR3 sequence is CASSYSLAGITGELFF. The CDR3 DNA reads as TGTGCCAGCAGTTACTCACTAGCGGGAATTACCGGGGAGCTGTTTTTT.

The V and J genes are TRBV4-2 and TRBJ2-5; maybe TRBD2 (6 bases). The V gene's germline CDR1 is LGHNA and CDR2 YNFKEQ. The CDR3 runs to 13 residues. Trimming cost V 8 bases and J 1 base, with 11 bases left between them. The CDR3 nucleotides are TGTGCCAGCGGCTTGGGGGGCCAAGAGACCCAGTACTTC. The encoded protein is CASGLGGQETQYF.

This clone has only one observation. The genes are TRBV7-9 and TRBJ1-1; TRBD1 might be the D (6 bases). V shed 4 bases and J shed 5 bases, with 17 bases lying between them. CDR1 and CDR2 from the germline V gene are SEHNR and FQNEAQ (reference sequence). The CDR3 totals 15 residues. CDR3 sequence: CASSSTSNRETEAFF. For the CDR3, the DNA is TGTGCCAGCAGCTCAACCAGTAACAGGGAAACTGAAGCTTTCTTT.

V is TRBV19 and J is TRBJ2-5; 8 bases fit TRBD1. V trimming: 2 bases; J trimming: 5 bases; junction bases outside the gene matches: 7. Germline lookup yields CDR1 LNHDA and CDR2 SQIVND (reference sequence). The CDR3 runs to 15 residues. The DNA of the CDR3 is TGTGCCAGTAGTATAATGGACAGGGAGGTTGAGACCCAGTACTTC. Translating it yields CASSIMDREVETQYF. The whole variable domain, remainder taken from reference TRBV19 and TRBJ2-5, is DGGITQSPKYLFRKEGQNVTLSCEQNLNHDAMYWYRQDPGQGLRLIYYSQIVNDFQKGDIAEGYSVSREKKESFPLTVTSAQKNPTAFYLCASSIMDREVETQYFGPGTRLLVL.

V and J are TRBV15 and TRBJ1-3; D ambiguous. The germline V and J ends were trimmed by 3 bases and 0 bases, with 15 bases remaining between them. The CDR3 sequence is 17 residues long. Per germline, CDR1 LNHNV and CDR2 YYDKDF (reference sequence). CDR3 coding DNA: TGTGCCACCAGCAGGGAAAGCGGGCTCGACTCTGGAAACACCATATATTTT. Translation gives CATSRESGLDSGNTIYF.

The rearrangement uses TRBV6-1 and TRBJ2-7; tentative D call: TRBD1 (6 bases). The V end was cut by 8 bases, the J end by 3 bases, with 14 bases between. The germline V gene has CDR1 MNHNS and CDR2 SASEGT. The CDR3 spans 13 residues. Written as DNA, the CDR3 is TGTGCCAGCGCTAGGGACACCTACTACGAGCAGTACTTC. Amino acid sequence: CASARDTYYEQYF.

The genes are TRBV7-3 and TRBJ2-7, with a possible D match to TRBD2 (7 bases). V lost 1 base and J lost 2, with 18 bases in between. This CDR3 has 17 residues. Germline values: CDR1 SGHTA, CDR2 FQGTGA. The CDR3 DNA sequence: TGTGCCAGCAGCTTAAAACCGGGGGGAGGGGACACCTACGAGCAGTACTTC. This sequence encodes CASSLKPGGGDTYEQYF.

This rearrangement joins TRBV29-1 to TRBJ2-3; TRBD2 might be the D (5 bases). The V end lost 7 bases, the J end lost 0 bases, and 17 bases lay between the germline ends. The CDR3 loop spans 15 amino acids. Germline CDR1 SQVTM, CDR2 ANQGSEA. This CDR3 reads CSADLHGVSTDTQYF. CDR3 sequence (DNA): TGCAGCGCCGATTTACACGGGGTTAGCACAGATACGCAGTATTTT.

The rearrangement joins TRBV2 to TRBJ2-5; TRBD2 matches 8 bases. The DNA end favors TRBJ2-7, so the J call may be wrong. Germline lookup yields CDR1 SNHLY and CDR2 FYNNEI. This CDR3 spans 14 amino acids. CDR3 protein: CASSPRSGTYEQYF. The CDR3 DNA is TGTGCCAGCAGTCCCCGTAGCGGGACCTACGAGCAGTACTTC.

The CDR3 bases are TGTGCCAGCAGCCATACAGGATGGACCTCTGGAAACACCATATATTTT. Translation gives CASSHTGWTSGNTIYF. The chain is built from TRBV14 and TRBJ1-3; a possible D gene is TRBD1 (5 bases). The V gene's germline CDR1 is SGHDN and CDR2 FVKESK. V was pared by 3 bases and J by 0 bases, with 12 bases between. CDR3 length: 16 residues.

The chain recombines TRBV6-1 with TRBJ1-1, with TRBD1 as a possible D gene (6 bases). The CDR3 totals 20 residues. Trimming took off 2 bases at V and 1 base at J, with 26 bases between the two ends. CDR1 is MNHNS and CDR2 is SASEGT in the germline V gene. The CDR3 sequence: CASSEFYYGLGAEKNTEAFF. In nucleotides, the CDR3 is TGTGCCAGCAGTGAATTTTACTATGGACTGGGGGCAGAGAAGAACACTGAAGCTTTCTTT.

CDR3: CASSLEPLVPDYNYGYTF. CDR3 coding DNA: TGTGCCAGCAGCTTGGAACCGCTGGTACCAGACTATAACTATGGCTACACCTTC. The chain recombines TRBV5-4 with TRBJ1-2; no clear D. This CDR3 is 18 amino acids long. Germline V CDR1 and CDR2: SGHNT, YYREEE (reference sequence). Deletions cut 0 bases from V and 1 base from J, with 19 bases between.